This TCR beta chain was found in a study of blood T cell repertoires in COVID-19. This clone came up a few times. The table came from immunoSEQ multiplex PCR; TCRdb's copy has only in-frame clones and leaves some out. In the table there are 100,000 to 150,000 clones, around 86% of which are singletons. Germline V CDR1 and CDR2: SGHRS, YFSETQ. CDR3 size: 13 residues. Trimming at V came to 4 bases and at J to 8 bases, leaving 8 bases not matched to a gene. This receptor was obtained from a woman aged 80 or over with acute or convalescent COVID-19. Sequencing was performed on peripheral blood. V is TRBV5-1 and J is TRBJ1-2; 7 nucleotides align to TRBD1. The CDR3 region is CASSKGQRRGYTF. The CDR3 DNA follows: TGCGCCAGCAGCAAGGGACAGCGGAGAGGCTACACCTTC.